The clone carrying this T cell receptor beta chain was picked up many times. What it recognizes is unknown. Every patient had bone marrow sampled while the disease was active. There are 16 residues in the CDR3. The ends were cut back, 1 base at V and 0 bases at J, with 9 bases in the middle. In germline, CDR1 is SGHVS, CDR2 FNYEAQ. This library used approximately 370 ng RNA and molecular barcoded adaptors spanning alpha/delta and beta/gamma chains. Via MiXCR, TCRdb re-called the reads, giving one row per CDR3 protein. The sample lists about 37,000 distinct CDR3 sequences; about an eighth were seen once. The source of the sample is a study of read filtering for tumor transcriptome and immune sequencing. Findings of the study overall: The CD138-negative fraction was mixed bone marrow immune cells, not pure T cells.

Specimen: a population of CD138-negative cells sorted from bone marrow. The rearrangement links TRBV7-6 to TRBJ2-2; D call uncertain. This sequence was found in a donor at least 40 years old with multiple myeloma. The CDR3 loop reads CASSLEFPANTGELFF. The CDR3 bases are TGTGCCAGCAGCTTAGAATTTCCCGCGAACACCGGGGAGCTGTTTTTT.